These 21 T cell receptor beta chains came from one sample sequenced in a study of Ad26.COV2.S vaccination and SARS-CoV-2 variants. Treatment reported: over 15 received Ad26.COV2.S at low or high dose, single or two shots; 5 received placebo; per-sample allocation not given. Sampling occurred on day 63 after the first vaccine or placebo injection. Produced via immunoSEQ multiplex PCR; TCRdb's table is partial and in-frame only. Counted here are some 320,000 clones, about 86% occurring once; the ten biggest clones make up 1.5% to 2.5%. Sample: peripheral blood, taken in a trial of Ad26.COV2.S vaccine versus placebo. The receptors were sampled from a person between 18 and 65 years old who received the Ad26.COV2.S COVID-19 vaccine or a placebo.

The rearrangement uses TRBV6-2 or TRBV6-3 and TRBJ2-7; TRBD1 agrees at 9 bases. Germline CDR1 MNHEY, CDR2 SVGEGT. The trim removed 5 bases at V and 5 bases at J, leaving 13 bases unmatched. The CDR3 spans 16 residues. CDR3 in DNA: TGTGCCAGCAGTCAATCCGGGACAGGGAAGGTCAACGAGCAGTACTTC. Translated: CASSQSGTGKVNEQYF.

The chain couples TRBV15 to TRBJ2-7, with TRBD1 identical over 10 bases. Germline V CDR1 and CDR2: LNHNV, YYDKDF (reference sequence). V shed 3 bases and J 4 bases; nucleotides not matched to a gene: 6. The CDR3 runs to 15 residues. CDR3 nucleotides: TGTGCCACCAGCAGCCCCGGGACAGGGGTTTACGAGCAGTACTTC. Protein sequence: CATSSPGTGVYEQYF.

This clone has just one count. V and J are TRBV5-4 and TRBJ1-6; 7 bases agree with TRBD1. From germline, CDR1 is SGHNT and CDR2 YYREEE (reference sequence). V was clipped by 0 bases and J by 10 bases; unmatched bases: 4. The length of the CDR3 is 14 residues. The CDR3 nucleotides are TGTGCCAGCAGCTTGGAACAGGGGAAATCACCCCTCCACTTT. This codes for CASSLEQGKSPLHF.

The chain joins TRBV9 to TRBJ2-3; D is undetermined. Germline V lookup: CDR1 SGDLS, CDR2 YYNGEE. Trimming cost V 0 bases and J 4 bases, with 6 bases left between them. There are 13 residues in the CDR3. The chain's CDR3 is CASSVGSPDTQYF. CDR3 coding DNA: TGTGCCAGCAGCGTAGGATCCCCAGATACGCAGTATTTT. Full variable domain (outside the CDR3, taken from reference TRBV9 and TRBJ2-3): DSGVTQTPKHLITATGQRVTLRCSPRSGDLSVYWYQQSLDQGLQFLIQYYNGEERAKGNILERFSAQQFPDLHSELNLSSLELGDSALYFCASSVGSPDTQYFGPGTRLTVL.

This chain joins TRBV6-1 and TRBJ2-7, with D possibly TRBD1 on 6 matching bases. Trimming removed 3 bases at V and 7 bases at J, with 16 bases between. Germline V lookup: CDR1 MNHNS, CDR2 SASEGT. This CDR3 is 14 amino acids long. The CDR3, as DNA: TGTGCCAGCAGTGACGACGGGACACTGGGAGAGCAGTACTTC. Residues: CASSDDGTLGEQYF.

The J gene is TRBJ2-3, the V gene TRBV6-1; TRBD2 matches at 7 bases. The germline CDR1 and CDR2 sequences are MNHNS and SASEGT. With 1 base clipped from V and 5 bases from J, the junction kept 9 bases outside the gene matches. The CDR3 loop spans 16 amino acids. The CDR3 DNA is TGTGCCAGCAGTGAAGAAGCGGGGAGTCTGAGAGATACGCAGTATTTT. It codes for CASSEEAGSLRDTQYF.

The chain combines TRBV30 with TRBJ2-2; 11 bases line up with TRBD1. Germline loops: CDR1 GTSNPN, CDR2 SVGIG (reference sequence). The length of the CDR3 is 15 residues. V lost 2 bases, J lost 7 bases, and 6 bases stayed unmatched. CDR3 residues: CAWSLDRGLVGELFF. The CDR3 bases are TGTGCCTGGAGTCTGGACAGGGGGCTTGTCGGGGAGCTGTTTTTT.

The rearrangement uses TRBV7-2 and TRBJ1-1; 9 positions match TRBD1. Germline lookup yields CDR1 SGHTA and CDR2 FQGNSA. Trimming cost V 5 bases and J 4 bases; bases outside gene matches: 5. This CDR3 has 14 residues. CDR3 in amino acids: CASSRDREPTEAFF. DNA for the CDR3: TGTGCCAGCAGCCGGGACAGGGAGCCCACTGAAGCTTTCTTT.

The V call is TRBV5-5, the J call TRBJ1-3; no definite D call. Trimming left V 3 bases short and J 0 bases short, with 22 bases between. Germline-derived CDR1 and CDR2 are SGHKS and YYEKEE (reference sequence). This CDR3 has 19 amino acids. CDR3 sequence: CASSSHILTGTSSGNTIYF. CDR3 DNA: TGTGCCAGCAGCTCCCACATCTTGACGGGTACTAGCTCTGGAAACACCATATATTTT. The whole variable domain, filled in from reference TRBV5-5 and TRBJ1-3, reads DAGVTQSPTHLIKTRGQQVTLRCSPISGHKSVSWYQQVLGQGPQFIFQYYEKEERGRGNFPDRFSARQFPNYSSELNVNALLLGDSALYLCASSSHILTGTSSGNTIYFGEGSWLTVV.

This clone was detected only a few times. The rearrangement uses TRBV6-1 and TRBJ2-3; no reliable D call. Germline-derived CDR1 and CDR2 are MNHNS and SASEGT. V lost 2 bases and J lost 5, with 11 bases in between. The CDR3 consists of 14 residues. Here the CDR3 reads CASSETALGDTQYF. The CDR3 DNA is TGTGCCAGCAGTGAAACAGCCCTGGGAGATACGCAGTATTTT.

The chain employs TRBV19 and TRBJ1-2; D unclear. Trimming cost V 5 bases and J 2 bases, with 15 bases left between them. The CDR3 consists of 15 residues. The germline CDR1 and CDR2 sequences are LNHDA and SQIVND (reference sequence). The CDR3 protein is CASSPQVSLNYGYTF. The CDR3, as DNA: TGTGCCAGTAGTCCCCAAGTTTCCCTGAACTATGGCTACACCTTC.

The V call is TRBV20-1, the J call TRBJ2-5; no definite D call. The V end lost 3 bases, the J end lost 5 bases, and 10 bases lay between the germline ends. CDR1 DFQATT and CDR2 SNEGSKA come from the germline V gene (reference sequence). The CDR3 extends over 12 amino acids. The chain's CDR3 is CSASISRETQYF. CDR3 in DNA: TGCAGTGCTAGTATTTCGCGGGAGACCCAGTACTTC.

In DNA, the CDR3 is TGTGCCAGTACACACAGGGGGAACTATGGCTACACCTTC. Its protein is CASTHRGNYGYTF. The chain employs TRBV19 and TRBJ1-2, with TRBD1 matching 8 bases. Germline loops: CDR1 LNHDA, CDR2 SQIVND (reference sequence). The CDR3 is made up of 13 amino acids. Trimming cost V 7 bases and J 2 bases; bases outside gene matches: 3. The complete variable domain, with remaining parts taken from reference TRBV19 and TRBJ1-2, reads DGGITQSPKYLFRKEGQNVTLSCEQNLNHDAMYWYRQDPGQGLRLIYYSQIVNDFQKGDIAEGYSVSREKKESFPLTVTSAQKNPTAFYLCASTHRGNYGYTFGSGTRLTVV.

The chain has TRBV3-1 (or the pseudogene TRBV3-2) and TRBJ2-5; TRBD2 aligns across 8 bases. The V gene's germline CDR1 is LGHDT and CDR2 YNNKEL (reference sequence). V lost 0 bases and J lost 7; bases outside the gene matches: 16. This CDR3 is 18 amino acids long. The CDR3 nucleotides are TGTGCCAGCAGCCAAGAGGCATTAGCGGGGACCGTTCCAGGGACCCAGTACTTC. Translated, it gives CASSQEALAGTVPGTQYF.

This clone appeared once. This chain links TRBV19 with TRBJ2-1, with 7 positions matching TRBD1. With 3 bases clipped from V and 4 bases from J, the junction kept 6 bases outside the gene matches. CDR1 and CDR2 from the germline V gene are LNHDA and SQIVND (reference sequence). The CDR3 extends over 15 amino acids. CDR3 region: CASSIGSGGYNEQFF. The CDR3 nucleotides are TGTGCCAGTAGTATTGGATCAGGGGGTTACAATGAGCAGTTCTTC.

The gene calls are TRBV5-6 and TRBJ1-5; D not certain. With 1 base removed from V and 4 bases from J, the gap between germline ends came to 3 bases. Germline assignment: CDR1 SGHDT and CDR2 YYEEEE. The CDR3 consists of 12 residues. CDR3 DNA: TGTGCCAGCAGCTTGCTAAATCAGCCCCAGCATTTT. Translating it yields CASSLLNQPQHF.

This chain uses TRBV3-1 (or the pseudogene TRBV3-2) with TRBJ1-1; 8 positions agree with TRBD1. CDR3 length equals 14 residues. V trimming: 4 bases; J trimming: 3 bases; junction bases outside the gene matches: 4. Germline CDR1 is LGHDT and CDR2 is YNNKEL (reference sequence). The CDR3 bases are TGTGCCAGCAGCCGGATACAGGGGGACACTGAAGCTTTCTTT. The encoded protein is CASSRIQGDTEAFF.

The chain uses TRBV6-1 and TRBJ1-5; D gene ambiguous. The CDR3 has 16 amino acids. Germline CDR1 reads MNHNS; CDR2 reads SASEGT. Trimming left V 1 base short and J 0 bases short, with 10 bases between. CDR3 DNA: TGTGCCAGCAGTGAAGGTTCCGGGTATAGCAATCAGCCCCAGCATTTT. Encoded protein: CASSEGSGYSNQPQHF.

This clone was seen repeatedly, ten times or more. This sequence joins TRBV4-3 and TRBJ2-5, with 10 bases fitting TRBD1. The J segment lost 5 bases and the V segment lost 1 base, leaving 4 bases of the junction unmatched. The germline V gene has CDR1 LGHNA and CDR2 YSLEER. The CDR3 totals 15 residues. CDR3: CASSQGGTGVETQYF. The CDR3 DNA follows: TGCGCCAGCAGCCAAGGGGGGACAGGGGTGGAGACCCAGTACTTC.

The rearrangement uses TRBV3-1 (or the pseudogene TRBV3-2) and TRBJ1-2; 8 positions match TRBD1. The CDR3 length is 14 residues. The germline gives CDR1 LGHDT, CDR2 YNNKEL (reference sequence). The ends lost 0 bases at V and 4 bases at J; junction bases unmatched: 1. This CDR3 is CASSQEQGVYGYTF. DNA for the CDR3: TGTGCCAGCAGCCAAGAACAGGGGGTCTATGGCTACACCTTC.

The chain links TRBV13 to TRBJ1-2; 7 nucleotides align to TRBD1. V lost 3 bases to trimming and J lost 7 bases; unmatched junction nucleotides: 11. The germline V gene has CDR1 PRHDT and CDR2 FYEKMQ (reference sequence). This CDR3 is 15 amino acids long. CDR3 nucleotides: TGTGCCAGCAGCTTCACAAAACAGGGGATCGGTGGCTACACCTTC. Protein sequence: CASSFTKQGIGGYTF.